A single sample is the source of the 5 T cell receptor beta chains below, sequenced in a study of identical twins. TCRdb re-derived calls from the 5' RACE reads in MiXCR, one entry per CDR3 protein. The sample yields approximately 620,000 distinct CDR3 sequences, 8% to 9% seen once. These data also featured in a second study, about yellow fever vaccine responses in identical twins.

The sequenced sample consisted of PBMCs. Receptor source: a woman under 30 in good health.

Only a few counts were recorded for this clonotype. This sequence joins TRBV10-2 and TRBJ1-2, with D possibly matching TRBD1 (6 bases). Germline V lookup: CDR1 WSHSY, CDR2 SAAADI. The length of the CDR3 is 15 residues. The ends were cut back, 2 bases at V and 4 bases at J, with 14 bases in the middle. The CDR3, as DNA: TGCGCCAGCAGTGAGCGGGACATAGGTGGCTATGGCTACACCTTC. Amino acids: CASSERDIGGYGYTF.

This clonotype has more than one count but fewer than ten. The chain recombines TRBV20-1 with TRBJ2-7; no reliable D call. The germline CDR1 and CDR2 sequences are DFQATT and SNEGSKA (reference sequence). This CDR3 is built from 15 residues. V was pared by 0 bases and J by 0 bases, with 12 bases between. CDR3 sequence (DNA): TGCAGTGCTAGAGATCCCCGGGCCCGCTCCTACGAGCAGTACTTC. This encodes CSARDPRARSYEQYF.

The CDR3 DNA follows: TGTGCCAGCAGCCCCCCCGGGGGGATTTACAATGAGCAGTTCTTC. Translation gives CASSPPGGIYNEQFF. The V call is TRBV6-2 or TRBV6-3, the J call TRBJ2-1; 7 bases are shared with TRBD2. Germline lookup yields CDR1 MNHEY and CDR2 SVGEGT. With V trimmed by 6 bases and J by 4 bases, 9 bases remained unmatched. The CDR3 is 15 residues long.

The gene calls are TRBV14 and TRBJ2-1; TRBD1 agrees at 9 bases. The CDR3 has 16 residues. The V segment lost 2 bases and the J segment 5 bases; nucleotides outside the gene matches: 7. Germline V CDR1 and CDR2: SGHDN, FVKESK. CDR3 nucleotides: TGTGCCAGCAGCCAACCAGGACAGGGGTCCAACAATGAGCAGTTCTTC. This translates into CASSQPGQGSNNEQFF.

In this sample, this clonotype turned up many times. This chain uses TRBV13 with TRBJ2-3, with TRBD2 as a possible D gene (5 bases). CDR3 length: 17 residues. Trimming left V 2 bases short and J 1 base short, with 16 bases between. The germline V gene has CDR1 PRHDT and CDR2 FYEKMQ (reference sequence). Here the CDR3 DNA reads TGTGCCAGCAGCTTATTCCTCAGACTGGAGGGCACAGATACGCAGTATTTT. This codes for CASSLFLRLEGTDTQYF.